Described below is a single T cell receptor (beta chain) sequence and its context. A single count supports this clone. There is no known antigen for this receptor. Within one base of it there is no much larger clone, and no base qualities were kept. Receptors were amplified or captured by the immunoSEQ multiplex PCR assay. TCRbeta CDR3 sequencing was performed at survey depth by Adaptive Biotechnologies, and CDR3 sequences, V/J genes, productive frequency and template counts were reported. TCR beta CDR3 regions were amplified from genomic DNA rather than RNA. Concerning the study's data processing: Jensen-Shannon divergence was used to quantify pairwise repertoire overlap between tissues, with a value of 1 meaning complete divergence and a value of 0 meaning identical repertoires. Tissues were clustered by single-linkage agglomerative hierarchical clustering of pairwise JSD values and displayed as dendrograms. GLIPH2 was run on all patient samples with simulation_depth 1000, kmer_min_depth 3, cdr3_length_cutoff 8, keeping groups with more than two unique CDR3s. A standardized tissue-overlap score was calculated by extrapolating Jaccard GLIPH-group overlap across patients to a standard repertoire size of 1000 clones. Linear mixed-effect models, with tissue included as a fixed effect and individual included as a random effect, were used to assess associations of diversity with clinical or experimental variables. The clones in this table, taken by TCRdb from immuneACCESS, are in-frame only. Not every clone is retained; where verified, under half of the shortfall comes from an unresolved V gene, and the cause of the rest is unknown. V and J calls and clone size come straight from that table; D and trimming were deduced from the DNA. This sample gives thousands of clones in total; approximately 57% of them show up just once. 15% to 20% of the sample is in the top ten clones.

The time point label, as the study defines it: human tissue collected at research (rapid) autopsy. Three non-HCT comparator patients who had other cancers, at least five GI tract samples, and no known GI disease at death were chosen retrospectively. Autopsy tissues, which were obtained after a median post-mortem interval of approximately 10 hours, included GI sites from esophagus to rectum, liver, skin and lymphoid organs including spleen. Autopsy specimens were bisected, with one portion flash-frozen in liquid nitrogen and the remainder formalin-fixed, and GI outer muscle layers were removed. Genomic DNA was extracted from frozen tissues using the Mag-Bind Blood & Tissue DNA HDQ 96 Kit on a Chemagic 360 or the DNeasy Blood & Tissue Kit. Because of concern about red blood cell contamination, the extracted DNA went through further purification with the Genomic DNA Clean & Concentrator-25 kit. The data were taken from a study of tissue T cells after allogeneic stem cell transplantation (dated by TCRdb to 2021 to 2024). Concerning the study at large: When multiple samples of a tissue were available, H&E sections were reviewed by a pathologist, and samples with histologically apparent lymphocytes were prioritized for sequencing. TCR beta repertoires were profiled across many tissues obtained from research autopsies of patients with and without GVHD, as well as in mouse models of GVHD. On the human side, the study was prospective and observational, with no blinding or randomization.

Study-level results and caveats: Blood and spleen T cells captured only a limited portion of the TCR repertoire detected in tissues, in both patients and mice. Only a few T cell clones appeared in more than one patient, yet motif-based clustering showed tissue-specific repertoire signatures that were shared between patients. The patient cohort was small and varied clinically, and sampling depth was recognized as a limitation. Within patients, how anatomically similar tissues were was a major factor shaping TCR repertoire composition, regardless of disease or transplant status. Blood samples were not available from the non-GVHD comparator patients. Which tissue TCRs were alloreactive or antigen-specific was not determined in the study, and some of the clones might have been host cells that persisted.

The input for sequencing was tissue from the esophagus, taken at autopsy. The TCR was taken from an older female donor with lung cancer.

Read as DNA, the sequence is TGTGCCAGTGGGACGGGCATGAACACTGAAGCTTTCTTT. The encoded protein is CASGTGMNTEAFF. The receptor chain draws on TRBV19 and TRBJ1-1, with TRBD1 perhaps the D gene, on 5 matching bases. The CDR3 runs 13 residues from the cysteine to the phenylalanine. The retained sequence is limited to the CDR3, 39 bases, with the frame set at the first base. CDR1 is given as LNHDA and CDR2 as SQIVND, both from the germline V gene (reference sequence). V loses 8 bases of germline sequence and J loses 0 bases, and the interval between the two ends is 10 bases.